Shown below are 18 T cell receptor beta chains from a single sample sequenced in a study of breast tumors, draining lymph nodes, adjacent tissues. The lymph nodes were axillary draining lymph nodes from breast cancer patients. TCRdb re-derived calls from the multiplex PCR reads in MiXCR, one entry per CDR3 protein. The sample has 140,000 to 150,000 distinct CDR3 sequences; about 31% are singletons. The specimen sequenced was axillary lymph node tissue. These receptors all stem from a female donor with breast cancer. Some clones in this sample may be carry-over from other donors' samples.

This chain joins TRBV27 and TRBJ1-4; tentatively, D is TRBD1 (5 bases). The CDR3 totals 14 residues. Germline V gene lookup returns CDR1 MNHEY and CDR2 SMNVEV (reference sequence). The ends were cut back, 4 bases at V and 5 bases at J, with 11 bases in the middle. The DNA of the CDR3 is TGTGCCAGCAGTTCCTGGGACTCGAATGAAAAACTGTTTTTT. Translated, it gives CASSSWDSNEKLFF.

This clonotype turned up a few times. A much larger clone is a single base away; this may be a read error. The chain links TRBV20-1 to TRBJ2-7; perhaps TRBD1 as D (5 bases). This CDR3 spans 12 amino acids. Per the germline V gene, CDR1 is DFQATT and CDR2 is SNEGSKA (reference sequence). The CDR3 coding sequence is TGCAGTGCTAGAGGGGGCCCCTACGAGCCGTACTTC. Its protein product is CSARGGPYEPYF.

This clonotype was counted many times. V gene TRBV20-1 combines with J gene TRBJ1-6; a possible D gene is TRBD1 (6 bases). V lost 4 bases and J 5 bases, leaving 18 bases between the germline ends. Looked up from germline, CDR1 is DFQATT and CDR2 is SNEGSKA (reference sequence). The CDR3 totals 16 residues. The chain's CDR3 is CSAKGRTEDHNSPLHF. In DNA, the CDR3 is TGCAGTGCTAAGGGGAGGACAGAAGATCATAATTCACCCCTCCACTTT.

Note on this clonotype: The conserved closing phenylalanine or tryptophan is absent in this CDR3, likely reflecting a read error. This chain joins TRBV2 and TRBJ2-5; possible D gene TRBD1, 5 bases. V gave up 1 base and J gave up 7 bases, with 13 bases separating them. CDR1 is SNHLY and CDR2 is FYNNEI in the germline V gene. The CDR3 is 14 amino acids. In nucleotides, the CDR3 is TGTGCCAGCAGTGAAGAAGGGGCTGCAGGGACCCAGTACTCC. Amino acids: CASSEEGAAGTQYS.

The table lists this clonotype with many counts. The chain has TRBV5-1 and TRBJ2-3; D possibly corresponds to TRBD2 (6 bases). The germline V and J ends were trimmed by 5 bases and 4 bases, with 20 bases remaining between them. The CDR3 length is 16 residues. Germline assignment: CDR1 SGHRS and CDR2 YFSETQ. CDR3 region: CASRIKGRGGADTQYF. The DNA for the CDR3 is TGCGCCAGCAGGATAAAGGGGCGGGGCGGGGCAGATACGCAGTATTTT.

As regards this clonotype: Since a much larger clone is just one base distant, this may be a read error. The gene calls are TRBV6-2 or TRBV6-3 and TRBJ2-3, with D possibly TRBD2 on 5 matching bases. This CDR3 spans 15 amino acids. The germline V gene has CDR1 MNHEY and CDR2 SVGEGT. The CDR3 loop reads CASSDSRGLGNTQYF. CDR3 DNA: TGTGCCAGCAGTGACTCGAGAGGGTTAGGGAATACGCAGTATTTT.

This clonotype was seen a handful of times. The V and J genes are TRBV6-2 or TRBV6-3 and TRBJ2-4; D unclear. Germline loops: CDR1 MNHEY, CDR2 SVGEGT. CDR3 length equals 14 residues. V was cut by 4 bases and J by 0 bases, with 7 bases left in between. The CDR3 region has the DNA TGTGCCAGCAGTTGGGCCTTAGCCAAAAACATTCAGTACTTC. Translating it yields CASSWALAKNIQYF.

This clonotype was detected a few times. V gene TRBV30 combines with J gene TRBJ2-1; 8 nucleotides line up with TRBD2. CDR1 and CDR2 from the germline V gene are GTSNPN and SVGIG (reference sequence). The ends lost 1 base at V and 6 bases at J; junction bases unmatched: 8. The CDR3 is 15 residues long. CDR3 in amino acids: CAWSGRGAGGNEQFF. The CDR3 DNA reads as TGTGCCTGGAGTGGACGGGGGGCGGGGGGCAATGAGCAGTTCTTC.

In this sample, this clonotype turned up many times. J is TRBJ1-2 and V is TRBV29-1; 10 bases map to TRBD1. From germline, CDR1 is SQVTM and CDR2 ANQGSEA. Losses at the gene ends were 5 bases for V and 7 bases for J; bases not matched to a gene: 10. There are 14 residues in the CDR3. The CDR3 reads CSVSWGQGTSGYTF. The CDR3 DNA is TGCAGCGTTTCTTGGGGACAGGGGACCTCTGGCTACACCTTC.

This clonotype was seen a few times. The chain joins TRBV29-1 to TRBJ1-1; no clear D. The CDR3 extends over 14 amino acids. The germline gives CDR1 SQVTM, CDR2 ANQGSEA. V was cut by 1 base and J by 3 bases, with 12 bases left in between. The CDR3 region has the DNA TGCAGCGTTGAAGGATGGGGATTTGACACTGAAGCTTTCTTT. Its translation: CSVEGWGFDTEAFF.

This clonotype has ten or more counts. The J gene is TRBJ2-2, the V gene TRBV7-3, with D possibly being TRBD1 (5 bases). The CDR3 consists of 15 residues. Trimming removed 0 bases at V and 3 bases at J, with 8 bases between. CDR1 and CDR2 (germline): SGHTA, FQGTGA. The CDR3 DNA sequence: TGTGCCAGCAGCTTAACAGGGGTAGACACCGGGGAGCTGTTTTTT. Translated: CASSLTGVDTGELFF.

This clonotype was counted at least ten times. V usage is TRBV27 and J usage is TRBJ2-3; D gene ambiguous. Trimming shortened V by 2 bases and J by 1 base, and 7 bases separated the two germline ends. Germline CDR1 and CDR2: MNHEY and SMNVEV (reference sequence). This CDR3 comprises 14 residues. CDR3 protein: CASSLTIGTDTQYF. CDR3 nucleotides: TGTGCCAGCAGTTTAACCATCGGCACAGATACGCAGTATTTT.

Comments on this clonotype: Given a much more abundant clone one base away, this may be a read error. CDR3 bases: TGTGCCAGCAGTTACGACGTTCCCCCTAGGGGCTACACCTTC. This encodes CASSYDVPPRGYTF. The rearrangement links TRBV6-6 to TRBJ1-2; no definite D call. The ends were cut back, 2 bases at V and 8 bases at J, with 15 bases in the middle. The CDR3 length is 14 residues. Germline V gives CDR1 MNHNY, CDR2 SVGAGI (reference sequence).

This clonotype was observed at least ten times. The chain has TRBV7-2 and TRBJ2-3; D gene uncertain. The germline gives CDR1 SGHTA, CDR2 FQGNSA. This CDR3 is built from 13 residues. The V end lost 8 bases, the J end lost 2 bases, and 11 bases lay between the germline ends. For the CDR3, the DNA is TGTGCCAGCCGGAGTCGGATCACAGATACGCAGTATTTT. This codes for CASRSRITDTQYF.

This clonotype was seen a single time. The rearrangement links TRBV10-3 to TRBJ2-7; D is perhaps TRBD2 (6 bases). The germline V gene has CDR1 ENHRY and CDR2 SYGVKD. The CDR3 totals 17 residues. With 0 bases removed from V and 3 bases from J, the gap between germline ends came to 18 bases. The CDR3: CAISESGGGLLHYEQYF. CDR3 coding DNA: TGTGCCATCAGTGAGTCTGGGGGAGGCCTGCTCCACTACGAGCAGTACTTC.

Many counts were recorded for this clonotype. The genes are TRBV20-1 and TRBJ2-1; D could derive from TRBD1 or TRBD2 (6 bases each). Germline V gives CDR1 DFQATT, CDR2 SNEGSKA (reference sequence). Trimming removed 3 bases from V and 7 bases from J, with 25 bases in between. The CDR3 contains 17 residues. The CDR3 coding sequence is TGCAGTGCTAGTAGGCCGAAGGGGGGATCAAGTCTTAATGAGCAGTTCTTC. This encodes CSASRPKGGSSLNEQFF.

This clonotype came up many times. V is TRBV4-2 and J is TRBJ1-2; D might be TRBD1 (5 bases). There are 15 residues in the CDR3. The V end was cut by 0 bases, the J end by 0 bases, with 8 bases between. CDR1 and CDR2 (germline): LGHNA, YNFKEQ. CDR3 DNA: TGTGCCAGCAGCCAAGAGTGGGGGTCTAACTATGGCTACACCTTC. It codes for CASSQEWGSNYGYTF.

This clonotype was detected many times. The V and J genes are TRBV7-9 and TRBJ1-2, with TRBD1 matching over 7 bases. The germline CDR1 and CDR2 sequences are SEHNR and FQNEAQ (reference sequence). V dropped 7 bases and J dropped 1; count of bases not matched to a gene: 6. The CDR3 contains 14 residues. As DNA, the CDR3 is TGTGCCAGCACCCGTGGGGACAGTAACTATGGCTACACCTTC. Amino acid sequence: CASTRGDSNYGYTF.